This T cell receptor (beta chain) comes out of a study of patients and donors after allogeneic stem cell transplantation. This clonotype was observed a handful of times. The CDR3 runs 17 residues. Germline lookup yields CDR1 LGHNT and CDR2 FRNRAP. V shed 6 bases and J 4 bases; nucleotides not matched to a gene: 14. A single record per CDR3 protein comes from TCRdb applying MiXCR to the RT-PCR reads. The sample lists approximately 200,000 distinct CDR3 sequences, about 37% occurring once. Source material: blood, either unsorted or a sorted T cell fraction (not recorded which). This chain joins TRBV12-5 and TRBJ2-5, with TRBD1 matching 10 bases. This receptor was obtained from a human donor who was either an allogeneic HSCT recipient or a stem cell or donor lymphocyte infusion donor (not recorded which). It is not recorded whose cells these are; they may come from a transplant donor. The CDR3 nucleotides read TGTGCTAGTGGACCGGGACAGGGGACGGGTAGCAGAGAGACCCAGTACTTC. The encoded protein is CASGPGQGTGSRETQYF.